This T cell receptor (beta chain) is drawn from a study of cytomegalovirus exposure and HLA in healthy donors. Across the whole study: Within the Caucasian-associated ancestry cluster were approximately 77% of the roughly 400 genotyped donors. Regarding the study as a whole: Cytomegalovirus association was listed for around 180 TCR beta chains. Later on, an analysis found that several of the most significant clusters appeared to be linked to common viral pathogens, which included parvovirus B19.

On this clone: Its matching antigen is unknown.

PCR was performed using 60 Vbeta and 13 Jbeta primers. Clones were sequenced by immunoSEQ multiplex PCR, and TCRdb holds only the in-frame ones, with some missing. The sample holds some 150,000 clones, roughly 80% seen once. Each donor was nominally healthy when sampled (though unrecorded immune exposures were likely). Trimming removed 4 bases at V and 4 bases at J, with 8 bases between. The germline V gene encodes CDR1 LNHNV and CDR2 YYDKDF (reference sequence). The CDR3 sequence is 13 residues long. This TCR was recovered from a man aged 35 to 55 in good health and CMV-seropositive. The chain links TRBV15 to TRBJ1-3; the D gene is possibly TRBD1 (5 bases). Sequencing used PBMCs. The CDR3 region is CATSIGHGNTIYF. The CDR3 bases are TGTGCCACCAGCATTGGACACGGAAACACCATATATTTT.